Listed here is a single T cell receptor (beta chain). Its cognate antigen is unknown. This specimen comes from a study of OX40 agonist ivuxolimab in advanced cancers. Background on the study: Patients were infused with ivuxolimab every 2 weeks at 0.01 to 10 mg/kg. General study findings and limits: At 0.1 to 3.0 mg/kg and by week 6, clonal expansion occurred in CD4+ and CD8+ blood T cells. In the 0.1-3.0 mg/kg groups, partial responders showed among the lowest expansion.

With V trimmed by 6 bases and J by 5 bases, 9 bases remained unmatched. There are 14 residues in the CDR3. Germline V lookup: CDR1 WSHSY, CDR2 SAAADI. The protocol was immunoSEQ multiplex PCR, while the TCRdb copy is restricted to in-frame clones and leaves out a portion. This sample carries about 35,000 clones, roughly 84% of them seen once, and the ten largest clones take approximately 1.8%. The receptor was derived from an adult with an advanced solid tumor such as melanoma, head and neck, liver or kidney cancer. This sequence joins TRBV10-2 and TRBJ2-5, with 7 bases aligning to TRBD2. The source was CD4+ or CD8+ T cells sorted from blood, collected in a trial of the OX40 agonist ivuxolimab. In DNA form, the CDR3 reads TGCGCCAGCAGGCGCCGGGGGGAGGGGGAGACCCAGTACTTC. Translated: CASRRRGEGETQYF.